This TCR beta chain originates from a study of cytomegalovirus exposure and HLA in healthy donors. As for the study in general: Earlier findings included approximately 120 million unique TCR beta sequences obtained from 150 million to 200 million T cells.

Study-wide results and limits: A later analysis found that most CMV-associated TCR beta chains appeared HLA-restricted. Exclusion applied to some V segments, including TRBV6-2 and TRBV6-3, as they were indistinguishable. Analyzed later, association rates of TCRs varied across HLA loci, with DRB1 most and HLA-C fewest.

This CDR3 is 13 amino acids long. CDR1 and CDR2 from the germline V gene are MDHEN and SYDVKM. J was trimmed by 2 bases and V by 6 bases; bases with no gene match: 3. As for this clone: Its antigen is unknown.

Primers for the PCR totalled 60 Vbeta and 13 Jbeta. Profiled with immunoSEQ multiplex PCR; TCRdb holds only in-frame clones, not every one. The data show approximately 170,000 clones, over 75% seen once. This clonotype was sampled from a man in his fifties or sixties in good health and CMV-seropositive. This sequence joins TRBV28 and TRBJ1-2; TRBD1 matches at 7 bases. The source material was PBMCs. The DNA of the CDR3 is TGTGCCAGCAGGGAACAGGGGAACTATGGCTACACCTTC. Its protein product is CASREQGNYGYTF.